Below are 21 T cell receptor beta chains sequenced from a single sample in a study of vaccination effects on CD4 cells after COVID-19. Subsequent to a culture period of 10 to 11 days, CD4+ T cells were isolated. Vaccination of participants consisted of two doses of either the BNT162b2 or mRNA-1273 vaccine. The protocol was immunoSEQ multiplex PCR, while the TCRdb copy is restricted to in-frame clones and leaves out a portion. This sample carries more than 60,000 clones, just under 75% of them seen once, and the ten largest clones take about 2.3%. For these TCRs, the target antigens are not known. The specimen comprised CD4+ T cells from PBMCs cultured without peptide, sampled after COVID-19 vaccination. These receptors all come from a human donor who received a COVID-19 vaccine.

The chain's CDR3 is CASSATRKGNMNTEAFF. The CDR3 coding sequence is TGTGCCAGCTCCGCAACCCGAAAGGGGAACATGAACACTGAAGCTTTCTTT. V and J are TRBV18 and TRBJ1-1; weak D call: TRBD1 (5 bases). The CDR3 spans 17 residues. V shed 6 bases and J shed 0 bases, with 20 bases lying between them. Germline V gives CDR1 KGHSH, CDR2 LQKENI. Looking up the rest from reference TRBV18 and TRBJ1-1 gives the full variable domain: NAGVMQNPRHLVRRRGQEARLRCSPMKGHSHVYWYRQLPEEGLKFMVYLQKENIIDESGMPKERFSAEFPKEGPSILRIQQVVRGDSAAYFCASSATRKGNMNTEAFFGQGTRLTVV.

This clone was observed once. This rearrangement joins TRBV4-1 to TRBJ1-5; 10 positions match TRBD1. CDR3 length: 16 residues. V dropped 1 base and J dropped 3; count of bases not matched to a gene: 3. Germline lookup yields CDR1 MGHRA and CDR2 YSYEKL. Here the CDR3 reads CASSQVGTGVNQPQHF. As DNA, the CDR3 is TGCGCCAGCAGCCAAGTCGGGACAGGGGTCAATCAGCCCCAGCATTTT.

V and J are TRBV24-1 and TRBJ1-3, with D uncertain. V gave up 4 bases and J gave up 9 bases, with 9 bases separating them. Germline V gene sequence: CDR1 KGHDR, CDR2 SFDVKD. The CDR3 sequence is 12 residues long. The CDR3 nucleotides read TGTGCCACCAGTGAGTCAGGTTCCACCATATATTTT. Protein sequence: CATSESGSTIYF.

J is TRBJ2-5 and V is TRBV2; TRBD1 matches at 9 bases. Germline loops: CDR1 SNHLY, CDR2 FYNNEI. The CDR3 length is 15 residues. V lost 6 bases, J lost 2 bases, and 7 bases stayed unmatched. CDR3 loop: CASRRTGGGQETQYF. The DNA for the CDR3 is TGTGCCAGCAGAAGAACAGGGGGCGGACAAGAGACCCAGTACTTC.

The gene calls are TRBV5-4 and TRBJ2-5; tentative D call: TRBD1 (6 bases). Trimming shortened V by 3 bases and J by 5 bases, and 20 bases separated the two germline ends. The CDR3 sequence is 16 residues long. Germline V gives CDR1 SGHNT, CDR2 YYREEE (reference sequence). CDR3 nucleotides: TGTGCCAGCAGCTCCCTTTTGGGCAGGGGTAGTGAGACCCAGTACTTC. Translating gives CASSSLLGRGSETQYF.

V is TRBV27 and J is TRBJ1-5; TRBD1 might be the D (5 bases). Between the trimmed V and J ends, which lost 3 bases and 4 bases, there was a span of 13 bases. CDR1 MNHEY and CDR2 SMNVEV come from the germline V gene (reference sequence). This CDR3 spans 15 amino acids. The CDR3 DNA is TGTGCCAGCAGTTTTACGGGGACCTTAAATCAGCCCCAGCATTTT. It is translated as CASSFTGTLNQPQHF.

The V call is TRBV5-1, the J call TRBJ2-1, with D hard to call. V lost 3 bases, J lost 10 bases, and 8 bases lay in between. The germline gives CDR1 SGHRS, CDR2 YFSETQ. The CDR3 consists of 11 residues. CDR3 nucleotide sequence: TGCGCCAGCAGCTCGACATCCGAGCAGTTCTTC. Protein: CASSSTSEQFF.

This clone was counted once. The genes are TRBV5-1 and TRBJ2-5; tentatively, D is TRBD1 or TRBD2 (6 bases each). Trimming pared 0 bases from V and 1 base from J, leaving 10 bases between. Germline-derived CDR1 and CDR2 are SGHRS and YFSETQ. There are 15 residues in the CDR3. CDR3 sequence reads: CASSLVKGGQETQYF. The CDR3 bases are TGCGCCAGCAGCTTGGTCAAGGGGGGCCAAGAGACCCAGTACTTC.

V gene TRBV15 combines with J gene TRBJ2-1, with 8 bases matching TRBD1. J gave up 7 bases and V 2 bases, and 7 bases lay outside the gene matches. Looked up from germline, CDR1 is LNHNV and CDR2 is YYDKDF (reference sequence). The CDR3 is made up of 15 amino acids. CDR3 in amino acids: CATSRSLGQGNEQFF. In DNA form, the CDR3 reads TGTGCCACCAGCAGATCTCTTGGACAGGGAAATGAGCAGTTCTTC.

This chain connects TRBV7-2 to TRBJ1-2; tentative D call: TRBD1 (6 bases). V was pared by 1 base and J by 5 bases, with 11 bases between. The CDR3 extends over 14 amino acids. From germline, CDR1 is SGHTA and CDR2 FQGNSA. The CDR3 DNA follows: TGTGCCAGCAGCTTAGTACAGGGAGAGTATGGCTACACCTTC. It is translated as CASSLVQGEYGYTF.

This chain joins TRBV30 and TRBJ1-2, with D tentatively TRBD1 (5 bases). The length of the CDR3 is 14 residues. Germline CDR1 reads GTSNPN; CDR2 reads SVGIG (reference sequence). V was trimmed by 3 bases and J by 5 bases, leaving 16 bases between them. The CDR3, as DNA: TGTGCCTGGAGGGTTCAAGCGGGGCCGTATGGCTACACCTTC. Residues: CAWRVQAGPYGYTF.

The chain carries TRBV4-1 and TRBJ1-2; 7 positions match TRBD1. Germline V lookup: CDR1 MGHRA, CDR2 YSYEKL. J gave up 0 bases and V 4 bases, and 8 bases lay outside the gene matches. The CDR3 contains 16 residues. CDR3 amino acids: CASSRTDRDTNYGYTF. CDR3 in DNA: TGCGCCAGCAGCCGAACCGACAGGGATACTAACTATGGCTACACCTTC.

The chain has TRBV19 and TRBJ2-5; D is perhaps TRBD2 (8 bases). V shed 5 bases and J shed 4 bases, with 17 bases lying between them. The CDR3 has 15 residues. Germline V lookup: CDR1 LNHDA, CDR2 SQIVND (reference sequence). The CDR3 DNA reads as TGTGCCAGTAGTGTAATAGCGGGACAGACAGAGACCCAGTACTTC. This translates into CASSVIAGQTETQYF.

V gene TRBV7-3 combines with J gene TRBJ1-6, with 8 bases lining up with TRBD1. The CDR3 extends over 14 amino acids. CDR1 SGHTA and CDR2 FQGTGA come from the germline V gene. V lost 3 bases to trimming and J lost 5 bases; unmatched junction nucleotides: 0. The DNA of the CDR3 is TGTGCCAGCAGCTTGGGACAGGATAATTCACCCCTCCACTTT. Its protein is CASSLGQDNSPLHF. The whole variable domain, filled in from reference TRBV7-3 and TRBJ1-6, reads GAGVSQTPSNKVTEKGKYVELRCDPISGHTALYWYRQSLGQGPEFLIYFQGTGAADDSGLPNDRFFAVRPEGSVSTLKIQRTERGDSAVYLCASSLGQDNSPLHFGNGTRLTVT.

This clone was counted once. The chain combines TRBV6-1 with TRBJ2-7, with D unresolved. The V end was cut by 1 base, the J end by 5 bases, with 15 bases between. CDR3 length: 15 amino acids. The germline V gene has CDR1 MNHNS and CDR2 SASEGT. CDR3 in DNA: TGTGCCAGCAGTGAAGAAAAGTGGGGTTCCCACGAGCAGTACGTC. Translation: CASSEEKWGSHEQYV.

This rearrangement joins TRBV6-5 to TRBJ2-7; the D is unclear. This CDR3 has 13 amino acids. The V gene lost 5 bases and the J gene lost 3 bases, with 11 bases spanning the gap. Germline V gives CDR1 MNHEY, CDR2 SVGAGI. Here the CDR3 DNA reads TGTGCCAGCAGTCTAAGAAAGGGCTACGAGCAGTACGTC. This gives the protein CASSLRKGYEQYV.

In this sample, this clone turned up a few times. This sequence joins TRBV5-4 and TRBJ1-1; 7 positions match TRBD1. V was clipped by 2 bases and J by 4 bases; unmatched bases: 11. The CDR3 contains 16 residues. Germline CDR1 reads SGHNT; CDR2 reads YYREEE (reference sequence). CDR3 in DNA: TGTGCCAGCAGCTTCAGGACAGGCGGGGACCCCACTGAAGCTTTCTTT. Translating it yields CASSFRTGGDPTEAFF.

The gene calls are TRBV4-2 and TRBJ2-1; D is tentatively TRBD1 or TRBD2 (5 bases each). Germline assignment: CDR1 LGHNA and CDR2 YNFKEQ. The V and J ends lost 4 bases and 4 bases respectively, with 14 bases between them. The CDR3 contains 15 residues. The CDR3 loop reads CASSPGTTSYNEQFF. As DNA, the CDR3 is TGTGCCAGCAGCCCGGGGACCACCTCATACAATGAGCAGTTCTTC.

The chain couples TRBV28 to TRBJ1-2; D is uncertain. The germline CDR1 and CDR2 sequences are MDHEN and SYDVKM. The CDR3 spans 13 residues. With 6 bases removed from V and 3 bases from J, the gap between germline ends came to 11 bases. The CDR3 bases are TGTGCCAGCAGCCCCTCCGGTGACTATGGCTACACCTTC. Its translation: CASSPSGDYGYTF.

The chain is built from TRBV7-2 and TRBJ1-2, with TRBD1 identical over 10 bases. This CDR3 has 14 residues. CDR1 is SGHTA and CDR2 is FQGNSA in the germline V gene. Trimming cost V 5 bases and J 6 bases; bases outside gene matches: 6. CDR3 DNA sequence: TGTGCCAGCAGCGCCACGGACAGGGGGGATGGCTACACCTTC. It encodes CASSATDRGDGYTF.

Notes on this clone: This may be a read error: a much more frequent sequence differs by one nucleotide. CDR3 sequence (DNA): TGTGCCAGCTCACCACAGGGGCCGAACACTGAAGCTTTCTTT. Translated, it gives CASSPQGPNTEAFF. The rearrangement joins TRBV18 to TRBJ1-1; D is possibly TRBD1 (5 bases). The germline V gene encodes CDR1 KGHSH and CDR2 LQKENI. This CDR3 has 14 residues. Trimming pared 1 base from V and 1 base from J, leaving 7 bases between. Full variable domain (remainder filled in from reference TRBV18 and TRBJ1-1): NAGVMQNPRHLVRRRGQEARLRCSPMKGHSHVYWYRQLPEEGLKFMVYLQKENIIDESGMPKERFSAEFPKEGPSILRIQQVVRGDSAAYFCASSPQGPNTEAFFGQGTRLTVV.